The TCR beta chain described here comes from a study of blood T cell repertoires in COVID-19. On the study more broadly: Samples taken during acute and convalescent COVID-19 were collected in the United States, Italy and Spain. In each case, the material was cDNA or gDNA derived from T cells, B-cell-depleted T cells, or PBMCs.

In the study's own analysis: For nucleated cells, counts were estimated from reference gene primer amplification. Sequencing was performed with immunoSEQ multiplex PCR; in TCRdb, only in-frame clones are kept and a portion is missing. V and J calls and clone size follow that table, whereas D and trimming were derived from the DNA. The data show about 83,000 clones, 70% to 90% seen once. V lost 1 base and J lost 1, with 10 bases in between. Germline V CDR1 and CDR2: GTSNPN, SVGIG (reference sequence). The CDR3 contains 14 residues. This sequence originates from a woman over 75 with acute or convalescent COVID-19. Input material: peripheral blood. This chain links TRBV30 with TRBJ1-1; D ambiguous. DNA for the CDR3: TGTGCCTGGAGTGCCAGCGCGTGGAACACTGAAGCTTTCTTT. As protein: CAWSASAWNTEAFF.